This section outlines one T cell receptor (beta chain) sequence together with its context. Its antigen specificity is not known. Nothing much larger sits one base from this clone, and base qualities are not available. The cohort comprised 550 to 700 healthy bone marrow donors. All cohort members were sampled while nominally healthy, although unrecorded immune exposures were likely present. The donor tested CMV seropositive and was one of the 289 seropositive cohort members. A peripheral blood sample was collected from each donor, and TCR beta sequencing was performed on peripheral blood mononuclear cells. Genomic DNA extraction from the blood cell samples was performed with the Qiagen DNeasy Blood Extraction Kit. The record originates from a study of cytomegalovirus exposure and HLA in healthy donors listed by TCRdb under 2017. Regarding the research as a whole: According to an earlier analysis of 587 of the donors, 150 million to 200 million T cells yielded 117 million unique TCR beta sequences and about 300 Gb of sequence data. Typing coverage differed by locus: A, B, C, DRB1 and DQB1 were typed in roughly 629-630 donors, DQA1 in about 510, DPA1 in over 600, and DPB1 in 450 to 480. In a later genetic analysis, genome-wide SNP genotypes for 398 of the 666 donors were used, and that subset was treated as a discovery cohort. The study profiled the T cell repertoires of around 700 subjects by immunosequencing and related them to cytomegalovirus serostatus. Approximately 310 gigabases of sequencing data and around 87 million unique TCR sequences were included in an early release covering 550 to 650 HLA-typed donors. In the later analysis, no new phenotypic data were used to find candidate immune exposures; instead, reliance was placed on TCR beta sequences and their occurrence across donors. A few DR-DQ haplotypes were treated as single units for association and clustering because of strong linkage in the cohort. Of the roughly 410 genotyped donors, approximately 81% were placed in the genetic ancestry cluster associated with self-reported Caucasian donors. Besides the first cohort of more than 650 subjects, a separate validation cohort made up of some 110 different subjects was used. Donor age, sex, ethnicity and CMV serostatus were compiled alongside the repertoire data. All discovery cohort repertoires had been generated using a single sequencing platform. In an earlier analysis of 500 to 650 of the donors, high-throughput TCR beta sequencing was used to judge whether each TCR beta V gene segment behaved as functional or pseudogenic. HLA typing included class I and class II loci at four-digit resolution. Among about 370 genotyped donors of the cohort, an average of roughly 230,000 unique TCR beta nucleotide sequences was sequenced per donor, of which about 19% were non-productive. The study was designed to test whether signatures of past pathogen exposure could be identified by cataloging public T cell receptors. To predict cytomegalovirus infection status, the study combined high-throughput TCR immunosequencing, statistical association of individual TCRs with disease status, and machine learning. A later analysis re-examined previously published TCR beta repertoires from 610 or so donors and added high-resolution HLA genotyping to investigate patterns of TCR occurrence.

Overall results and qualifications from the work: Sequencing depth was assumed to be roughly uniform across donors in the presence/absence analyses, though that assumption may not hold. Most CMV-associated TCR beta chains appeared to be HLA-restricted in a later analysis, and the HLA associations seemed to be driven largely by CMV exposure. Assigning TCR associations to individual alleles was difficult when HLA alleles, especially DR and DQ, strongly co-occurred. A cluster of highly shared sequence variants was judged likely to be a technical artifact of the sequencing pipeline. Correlated functional status among segregating V segments might reflect linkage disequilibrium, but an unknown experimental factor could not be ruled out. The earlier analysis of 450 to 700 of the donors excluded approximately 15 rarely observed V segments, including chromosome 9 orphons, because counts were too low. The study gave a list of 150 to 200 TCR beta chains associated with cytomegalovirus. It was suggested by the authors that the approach could potentially be generalized to other disease states and immunological phenotypes. A further reported finding was that TCR beta sequences accurately predicted the HLA-A and HLA-B alleles for most subjects in the first cohort. CMV serostatus was the only immune exposure information available for the cohort. In this cohort, only TCR beta chains were sequenced, and detectable features were limited by the absence of alpha or paired-chain data. In vitro tests confirmed that three of the cytomegalovirus-associated TCR beta chains recognize cytomegalovirus antigens. In a later genetic analysis, fewer N-insertions in productive TCRs were reported among donors in an Asian-associated ancestry cluster than the approximately 710-donor mean. Because the 87-base-pair reads could not distinguish some IMGT-functional V segments, including TRBV6-2 and TRBV6-3, those segments were excluded. An association between a missense DCLRE1C variant and V-gene and J-gene trimming of TCR beta chains was found in a later genetic analysis and replicated in an independent cohort. Cytomegalovirus status was reported to be diagnosed by the classifier with high specificity and sensitivity in both the original and validation cohorts. In an earlier analysis of some 550 of the donors, most TCR beta V segments were observed in productive rearrangements about 87% or about 30% of the time, broadly matching IMGT annotations. Because HLA typing was unavailable for some donors at each locus, only the typed subset was used in association tests. According to a later analysis, parvovirus B19, influenza, CMV and Epstein-Barr virus appeared linked to several top co-occurrence clusters. A later analysis associated 15,000 to 20,000 TCR beta sequences with specific HLA alleles at a false discovery rate of 0.05. A later analysis found that HLA-associated TCR beta chains were more clonally expanded and had lower generation probabilities than equally common non-associated chains. In a later analysis, the rate of TCR association differed among HLA loci, with DRB1 alleles having the most associated TCRs and HLA-C alleles having the fewest. Most TCR sequences were observed very rarely across donors, whereas some public TCRs were present in many individuals.

The germline V gene sets CDR1 to MGHDK and CDR2 to SYGVNS. Measured from the cysteine to the phenylalanine, the CDR3 is 14 residues long. The entry retains the CDR3 DNA only, 42 bases that are in frame from base 1. V is shortened by 1 base, J by 3 bases, and the region joining them spans 9 bases. Library preparation was by the immunoSEQ multiplex PCR assay. The multiplex PCR relied on a mix of 60 forward primers for TCR Vbeta segments and 13 reverse primers for TCR Jbeta segments. The CDR3 region of rearranged TCR beta genes was amplified from genomic DNA by a multiplex PCR assay. The Illumina HiSeq System was used to sequence the amplified TCR beta libraries as 87-base-pair reads. The study's processing was this. In a later analysis, 70 million to 95 million unique TCR beta chains were counted across the 500 to 850 repertoires, and roughly 10 million of these chains were shared by at least two donors. To remove PCR and sequencing errors, raw reads were error-corrected and collapsed into unique sequences using a nearest-neighbor algorithm that merged closely related sequences. To assign V, D and J gene segments, CDR3 sequences were aligned to IMGT reference sequences. For a sequence to be retained, a match of at least six nucleotides to both a V gene segment and a J gene segment was required. Rearrangements were called productive when the CDR3 lacked stop codons and stayed in frame with V and J; all others were non-productive. Following IMGT convention, CDR3 was defined as the stretch from the second conserved V-encoded cysteine to the conserved J-encoded phenylalanine. The earlier analysis of some 540 of the donors excluded any sequence lacking an unambiguous match to a single V gene segment. An earlier analysis of around 600 of the donors classified V segments as functional when productive rearrangements were above 56.7% and as segregating when the standard deviation between donors was above 5%. To diagnose cytomegalovirus status from the catalog of TCR beta chain sequences, a statistical classification framework was built. A later analysis assigned V and J genes by comparing TCR nucleotide sequences with IMGT/GENE-DB human TR gene sequences. Using the TCRdist pipeline, a later analysis assigned CDR3 sequences along with most-parsimonious VDJ recombination scenarios. In a later analysis, every TCR beta chain was defined by the combination of its CDR3 amino acid sequence and its V-gene family, and reads without a unique V-gene family were dropped. As a way to deal with suspected cross-contamination and a sequencing artifact, a later analysis dropped 592 nucleotide sequences that were highly shared and had low generation probability. In a later analysis, a clonal expansion index was calculated for each public chain from normalized within-repertoire ranks of inferred template counts. Generation probabilities in a later analysis came from a VDJ recombination model fitted to out-of-frame rearrangements, and those results were checked against IGoR. A later analysis scored TCR-TCR, TCR-HLA and TCR-CMV co-occurrence with hypergeometric tests, applying a repertoire-size bias correction to TCR pairs. In a later analysis, false discovery rates were estimated by permuting HLA or CMV assignments 20 times. In a later analysis, co-occurring TCRs were grouped using DBSCAN, with TCRdist sequence similarity added in when clustering inside HLA-allele-positive subsets. Repertoires with fewer than 30,000 or more than 120,000 public chains, plus five repertoires with anomalous nucleotide sharing, were excluded from co-occurrence clustering. This immuneACCESS table, as held by TCRdb, lists in-frame sequences with V and J called but not all clones. Of the missing ones, under half trace to an unresolved V gene in checked studies; the others have no known cause. V and J calls plus clone size are reproduced from that table; the DNA served to infer D and trimming. The sample contains about 140,000 clones, over 60% of them found a single time. Roughly 1.3% of the sample belongs to the ten largest clones.

The receptor's source is a male donor in good health and CMV-seropositive. The rearrangement joined TRBV25-1 to TRBJ1-1; the D gene identity is not certain. Sequencing input: PBMCs. The CDR3: CASSELTRDTEAFF. The sequenced DNA is TGTGCCAGCAGTGAATTGACTCGGGACACTGAAGCTTTCTTT.